The 28 T cell receptor beta chains below all came from one sample that was sequenced in a study of CD8+CD57+ T cells in acquired aplastic anemia. In patients chosen for sequencing, flow cytometry had shown CD8+CD57+ cell expansion. The template for TCR beta VDJ and CDR3 sequence profiling was genomic DNA. TCRdb processed the reads anew with MiXCR; each CDR3 protein has one entry. The sample has 250,000 to 350,000 distinct CDR3 sequences; 45% to 65% are singletons. Material: sorted CD4+, CD8+, or CD8+CD57+ T cells (not recorded which) from PBMCs. Receptor source: a human donor with aplastic anemia.

Notes on this clonotype: A read error may produce the germline difference seen at one junction end. The chain carries TRBV10-3 and TRBJ1-2; 7 bases agree with TRBD1. The germline CDR1 and CDR2 sequences are ENHRY and SYGVKD. The CDR3 loop spans 13 amino acids. The CDR3 DNA is TGTGCCATCAGGGATACAGGGGCTTCTGGCCACACCTTC. Encoded protein: CAIRDTGASGHTF.

The chain's CDR3 is CASSWDGRYEKLFF. The CDR3 DNA reads TGTGCCAGCAGCTGGGACGGACGTTATGAAAAACTGTTTTTT. The gene calls are TRBV7-6 and TRBJ1-4; weak D call: TRBD1 (5 bases). This CDR3 contains 14 residues. With 4 bases removed from V and 6 bases from J, the gap between germline ends came to 12 bases. Germline lookup yields CDR1 SGHVS and CDR2 FNYEAQ.

This clonotype was found many times. The rearrangement joins TRBV7-3 to TRBJ2-1; D is unclear. With 1 base removed from V and 4 bases from J, the gap between germline ends came to 11 bases. The germline V gene has CDR1 SGHTA and CDR2 FQGTGA. This CDR3 has 15 amino acids. The CDR3 region is CASSLRVDSYNEQFF. The CDR3 region has the DNA TGTGCCAGCAGCTTAAGGGTCGACTCATACAATGAGCAGTTCTTC.

The gene calls are TRBV19 and TRBJ2-7; 7 nucleotides align to TRBD1. V lost 1 base and J lost 5; bases outside the gene matches: 8. The CDR3 loop spans 15 amino acids. Germline V gene sequence: CDR1 LNHDA, CDR2 SQIVND (reference sequence). CDR3 residues: CASSIGQGFLDEQYF. The CDR3 region has the DNA TGTGCCAGTAGTATAGGACAGGGATTTCTTGACGAGCAGTACTTC. The whole variable domain, filled in from reference TRBV19 and TRBJ2-7, reads DGGITQSPKYLFRKEGQNVTLSCEQNLNHDAMYWYRQDPGQGLRLIYYSQIVNDFQKGDIAEGYSVSREKKESFPLTVTSAQKNPTAFYLCASSIGQGFLDEQYFGPGTRLTVT.

This clonotype has at least ten counts. The rearrangement joins TRBV10-3 to TRBJ2-1; 9 bases map to TRBD1. J gave up 6 bases and V 0 bases, and 12 bases lay outside the gene matches. This CDR3 spans 18 amino acids. Per germline, CDR1 ENHRY and CDR2 SYGVKD. The CDR3 is CAISESLQGAKDVNEQFF. CDR3 coding DNA: TGTGCCATCAGTGAGTCGCTACAGGGGGCGAAGGATGTCAATGAGCAGTTCTTC.

This clonotype was seen ten or more times. The V gene is TRBV10-3, the J gene TRBJ2-7, with 9 nucleotides matching TRBD1. The CDR3 has 16 residues. CDR1 is ENHRY, CDR2 SYGVKD, per germline. Unmatched junction bases numbered 14, after V lost 11 bases and J lost 0 bases. The CDR3 DNA follows: TGTGCCGCCCGAGGTGGGGACAGGGCTGCCTCCTACGAGCAGTACTTC. This encodes CAARGGDRAASYEQYF.

This chain connects TRBV7-6 to TRBJ2-1; D is perhaps TRBD1 or TRBD2 (5 bases each). The germline gives CDR1 SGHVS, CDR2 FNYEAQ. Trimming removed 10 bases from V and 0 bases from J, with 10 bases in between. CDR3 length equals 13 residues. This CDR3 reads CATRGVSYNEQFF. As DNA, the CDR3 is TGTGCCACCAGAGGGGTCTCCTACAATGAGCAGTTCTTC.

About this clonotype: Relative to the germline gene, one junction end is altered; a read error may explain this. The chain is built from TRBV20-1 and TRBJ2-3; D tentatively fits TRBD1 or TRBD2 (5 bases each). Per the germline V gene, CDR1 is DFQATT and CDR2 is SNEGSKA (reference sequence). This CDR3 comprises 12 residues. The CDR3 reads CSTRDPGDTQYF. The CDR3 DNA sequence: TGCAGTACTAGGGACCCTGGGGATACGCAGTATTTT.

This clonotype occurred many times. V usage is TRBV10-3 and J usage is TRBJ1-3, with 7 bases aligning to TRBD1. Germline CDR1 and CDR2: ENHRY and SYGVKD. The J segment lost 4 bases and the V segment lost 7 bases, leaving 7 bases of the junction unmatched. This CDR3 comprises 14 residues. DNA of the CDR3: TGTGCCATCAAGGGCACAGGGGTGGGAAACACCATATATTTT. This codes for CAIKGTGVGNTIYF.

This clonotype occurred many times. V and J are TRBV7-9 and TRBJ1-4; tentative D call: TRBD1 (5 bases). Trimming removed 1 base at V and 10 bases at J, with 28 bases between. The CDR3 covers 19 residues. In germline, CDR1 is SEHNR, CDR2 FQNEAQ (reference sequence). CDR3 in amino acids: CASSLGAGGSPQGSGKLFF. The CDR3 DNA reads TGTGCCAGCAGCTTAGGGGCAGGAGGATCTCCTCAGGGTTCGGGAAAACTGTTTTTT.

This rearrangement joins TRBV20-1 to TRBJ1-5, with 10 bases aligning to TRBD1. The germline V gene encodes CDR1 DFQATT and CDR2 SNEGSKA (reference sequence). This CDR3 region has 15 residues. The V and J ends lost 5 bases and 2 bases, in that order; junction bases with no gene match: 6. The CDR3 DNA reads as TGCAGTGCTGGAGGACAGGGGGATGGCAATCAGCCCCAGCATTTT. Translated: CSAGGQGDGNQPQHF.

The sample holds one count of this clonotype. This sequence joins TRBV6-6 and TRBJ2-7; no clear D. Trimming left V 4 bases short and J 2 bases short, with 12 bases between. Germline values: CDR1 MNHNY, CDR2 SVGAGI (reference sequence). The CDR3 sequence is 14 residues long. The CDR3 region is CASSSGRLTYEQYF. In nucleotides, the CDR3 is TGTGCCAGCAGTTCAGGACGTCTCACCTACGAGCAGTACTTC.

As to this clonotype: One end of the junction varies from germline; a read error may be responsible. The CDR3 DNA reads TGTGCCAGCACCGCTTATCGAAGTCGAGGGGAAATACGGAGGTTC. Protein product: CASTAYRSRGEIRRF. The J gene is TRBJ1-1, the V gene TRBV11-2, with D possibly matching TRBD1 (5 bases). The CDR3 length is 15 residues. Germline V CDR1 and CDR2: SGHAT, FQNNGV. Drawing the rest from reference TRBV11-2 and TRBJ1-1, the complete variable domain is EAGVAQSPRYKIIEKRQSVAFWCNPISGHATLYWYQQILGQGPKLLIQFQNNGVVDDSQLPKDRFSAERLKGVDSTLKIQPAKLEDSAVYLCASTAYRSRGEIRRFGQGTRLTVV.

The chain is built from TRBV7-8 and TRBJ1-2, with D possibly matching TRBD1 (5 bases). The CDR3 loop spans 17 amino acids. Germline V CDR1 and CDR2: SGHVS, FQNEAQ. V shed 1 base and J shed 4 bases, with 19 bases lying between them. The CDR3 DNA sequence: TGTGCCAGCAGCTTAGGGAGGGCAGGGCGGACCACCTATGGCTACACCTTC. Protein: CASSLGRAGRTTYGYTF.

V usage is TRBV29-1 and J usage is TRBJ1-2; 10 positions agree with TRBD1. This CDR3 is built from 14 residues. Trimming cost V 4 bases and J 5 bases; bases outside gene matches: 7. Germline-derived CDR1 and CDR2 are SQVTM and ANQGSEA. The CDR3 protein is CSVGRGQGNYGYTF. The CDR3 DNA sequence: TGCAGCGTTGGGCGGGGACAGGGGAATTATGGCTACACCTTC.

In DNA, the CDR3 is TGTGCCATCAGTGAGACCAATGAGCAGTTCTTC. Its protein is CAISETNEQFF. The chain carries TRBV10-3 and TRBJ2-1; D is undetermined. V was trimmed by 2 bases and J by 6 bases, leaving 2 bases between them. Germline loops: CDR1 ENHRY, CDR2 SYGVKD. The CDR3 loop spans 11 amino acids.

The chain joins TRBV20-1 to TRBJ2-5; TRBD2 aligns across 12 bases. V shed 0 bases, J shed 4 bases, and the junction held 3 bases outside the gene matches. The CDR3 has 15 amino acids. In germline, CDR1 is DFQATT, CDR2 SNEGSKA (reference sequence). CDR3 nucleotides: TGCAGTGCTAGAGATCTGGGACTAGCGGGAGAGACCCAGTACTTC. As protein: CSARDLGLAGETQYF.

As regards this clonotype: A read error is likely, as this CDR3 ends without the conserved phenylalanine or tryptophan. This chain joins TRBV25-1 and TRBJ1-5; the D gene is possibly TRBD1 (6 bases). The CDR3 spans 14 residues. In germline, CDR1 is MGHDK, CDR2 SYGVNS. Trimming left V 3 bases short and J 4 bases short, with 10 bases between. CDR3 bases: TGTGCCAGCAGTGACGACAGGTATAATCAGCCCCAGCATCTT. This gives the protein CASSDDRYNQPQHL.

The rearrangement links TRBV6-6 to TRBJ1-6; the D gene is possibly TRBD1 (6 bases). Trimming removed 2 bases at V and 8 bases at J, with 25 bases between. This CDR3 is built from 19 residues. Looked up from germline, CDR1 is MNHNY and CDR2 is SVGAGI (reference sequence). CDR3 bases: TGTGCCAGCAGTTACCCGACAGGCAGTTCCCGGACAAAGGATTCACCCCTCCACTTT. Amino acids: CASSYPTGSSRTKDSPLHF.

The chain recombines TRBV7-9 with TRBJ2-5; no definite D call. Germline V lookup: CDR1 SEHNR, CDR2 FQNEAQ (reference sequence). V lost 5 bases and J 5 bases, leaving 15 bases between the germline ends. The CDR3 length is 14 residues. CDR3 protein: CASSQLAERETQYF. Here the CDR3 DNA reads TGTGCCAGCAGCCAGCTTGCGGAACGGGAGACCCAGTACTTC. The full variable domain, with the rest looked up from reference TRBV7-9 and TRBJ2-5, is DTGVSQNPRHKITKRGQNVTFRCDPISEHNRLYWYRQTLGQGPEFLTYFQNEAQLEKSRLLSDRFSAERPKGSFSTLEIQRTEQGDSAMYLCASSQLAERETQYFGPGTRLLVL.

The gene calls are TRBV2 and TRBJ2-2; 8 nucleotides line up with TRBD1. CDR1 is SNHLY and CDR2 is FYNNEI in the germline V gene. The CDR3 consists of 14 residues. Unmatched junction bases numbered 3, after V lost 7 bases and J lost 2 bases. The CDR3 sequence is CASTDRANTGELFF. The CDR3 DNA sequence: TGTGCCAGCACGGACAGGGCAAACACCGGGGAGCTGTTTTTT.

This clonotype was seen a single time. Given a much more abundant clone one base away, this may be a read error. CDR3 in amino acids: CGASINEQLF. In DNA, the CDR3 is TGCGGTGCTAGTATCAATGAGCAGCTCTTC. The chain uses TRBV20-1 and TRBJ2-1; D is unclear. The CDR3 runs 10 residues. Germline CDR1 DFQATT, CDR2 SNEGSKA (reference sequence).

The chain combines TRBV12-3 or TRBV12-4 with TRBJ2-5; possible D gene TRBD2, 6 bases. The CDR3 consists of 13 residues. The germline V and J ends were trimmed by 6 bases and 7 bases, with 15 bases remaining between them. The CDR3 reads CASSLYAGTTQYF. The CDR3 DNA reads as TGTGCCAGCAGCCTCTATGCGGGGACGACCCAGTACTTC.

J is TRBJ2-5 and V is TRBV10-3; 10 bases line up with TRBD1. Per the germline V gene, CDR1 is ENHRY and CDR2 is SYGVKD. Germline trimming cut 6 bases from V and 5 bases from J; bases unmatched to any gene: 6. The length of the CDR3 is 14 residues. The CDR3 DNA reads as TGTGCCATCAGCGAGGACAGGGGGGGGGAGACCCAGTACTTC. Translating gives CAISEDRGGETQYF.

This clonotype was detected a few times. V and J are TRBV24-1 and TRBJ2-2; no clear D gene. V shed 5 bases and J shed 1 base, with 1 base lying between them. The CDR3 contains 12 residues. Germline V CDR1 and CDR2: KGHDR, SFDVKD. In DNA form, the CDR3 reads TGTGCCACCAGTGGGAACACCGGGGAGCTGTTTTTT. As protein: CATSGNTGELFF.

V and J are TRBV7-2 and TRBJ2-5; D remains ambiguous. The germline V gene has CDR1 SGHTA and CDR2 FQGNSA. CDR3 length: 13 amino acids. The V and J ends lost 7 bases and 2 bases respectively, with 11 bases between them. The CDR3 DNA sequence: TGTGCCAGCACCCACGGACGTCAAGAGACCCAGTACTTC. The encoded protein is CASTHGRQETQYF.

This clonotype showed up many times. The genes are TRBV20-1 and TRBJ1-2; the D gene is possibly TRBD1 (6 bases). The length of the CDR3 is 14 residues. Germline-derived CDR1 and CDR2 are DFQATT and SNEGSKA (reference sequence). The ends were cut back, 6 bases at V and 7 bases at J, with 21 bases in the middle. The CDR3 DNA follows: TGCAGTGCCGTCTCTAAGGGGGGTACCGGTGGCTACACCTTC. Translated: CSAVSKGGTGGYTF.

The chain recombines TRBV27 with TRBJ2-3; D remains ambiguous. The CDR3 is 17 residues long. Trimming removed 1 base from V and 0 bases from J, with 14 bases in between. Per germline, CDR1 MNHEY and CDR2 SMNVEV (reference sequence). CDR3 sequence: CASSLFNWATSTDTQYF. The CDR3 DNA is TGTGCCAGCAGTTTATTCAATTGGGCTACTAGCACAGATACGCAGTATTTT.